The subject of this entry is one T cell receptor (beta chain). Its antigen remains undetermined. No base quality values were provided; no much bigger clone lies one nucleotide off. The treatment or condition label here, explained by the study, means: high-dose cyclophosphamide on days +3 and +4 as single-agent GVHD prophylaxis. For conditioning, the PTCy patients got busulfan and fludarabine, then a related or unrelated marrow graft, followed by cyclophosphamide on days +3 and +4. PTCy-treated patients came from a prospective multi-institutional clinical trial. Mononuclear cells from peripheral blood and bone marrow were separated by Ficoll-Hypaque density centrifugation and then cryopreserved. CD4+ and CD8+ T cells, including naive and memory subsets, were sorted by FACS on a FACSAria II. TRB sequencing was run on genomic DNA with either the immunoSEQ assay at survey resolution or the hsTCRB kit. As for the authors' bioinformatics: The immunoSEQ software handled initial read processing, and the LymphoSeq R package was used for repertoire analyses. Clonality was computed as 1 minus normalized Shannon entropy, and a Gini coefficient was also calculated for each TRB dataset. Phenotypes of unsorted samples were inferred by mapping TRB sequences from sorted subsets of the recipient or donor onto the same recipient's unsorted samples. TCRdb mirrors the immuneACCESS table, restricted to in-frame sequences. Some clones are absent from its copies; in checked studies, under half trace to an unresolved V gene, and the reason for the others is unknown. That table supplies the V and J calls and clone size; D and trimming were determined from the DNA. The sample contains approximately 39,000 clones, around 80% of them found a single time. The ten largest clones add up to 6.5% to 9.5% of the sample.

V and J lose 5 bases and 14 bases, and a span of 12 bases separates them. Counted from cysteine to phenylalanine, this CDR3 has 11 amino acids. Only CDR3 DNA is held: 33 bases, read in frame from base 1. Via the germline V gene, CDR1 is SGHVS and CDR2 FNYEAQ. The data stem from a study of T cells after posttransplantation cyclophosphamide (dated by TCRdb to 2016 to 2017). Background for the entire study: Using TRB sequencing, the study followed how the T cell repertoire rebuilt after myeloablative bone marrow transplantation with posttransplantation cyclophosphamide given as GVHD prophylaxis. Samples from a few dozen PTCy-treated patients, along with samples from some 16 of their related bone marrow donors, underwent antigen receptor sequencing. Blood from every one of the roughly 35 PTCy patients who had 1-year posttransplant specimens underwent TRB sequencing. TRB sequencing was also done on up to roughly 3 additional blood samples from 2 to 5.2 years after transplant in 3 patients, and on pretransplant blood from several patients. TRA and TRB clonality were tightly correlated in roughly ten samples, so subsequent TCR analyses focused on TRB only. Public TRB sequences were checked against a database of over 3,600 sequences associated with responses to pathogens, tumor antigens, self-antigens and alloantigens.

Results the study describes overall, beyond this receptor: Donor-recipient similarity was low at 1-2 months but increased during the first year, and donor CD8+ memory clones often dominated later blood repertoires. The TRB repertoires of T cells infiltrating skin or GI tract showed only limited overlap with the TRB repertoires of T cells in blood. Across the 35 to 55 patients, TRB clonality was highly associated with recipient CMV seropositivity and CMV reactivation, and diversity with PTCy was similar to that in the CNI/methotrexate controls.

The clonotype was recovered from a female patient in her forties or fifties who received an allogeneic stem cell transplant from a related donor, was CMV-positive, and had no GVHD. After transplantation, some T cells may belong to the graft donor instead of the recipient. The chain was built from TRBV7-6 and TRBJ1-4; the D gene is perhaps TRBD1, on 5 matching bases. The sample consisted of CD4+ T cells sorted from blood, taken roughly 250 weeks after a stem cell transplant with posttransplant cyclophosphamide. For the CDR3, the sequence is CASSRDSRLFF. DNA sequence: TGTGCCAGCAGCCGAGACAGTCGGCTGTTTTTT.